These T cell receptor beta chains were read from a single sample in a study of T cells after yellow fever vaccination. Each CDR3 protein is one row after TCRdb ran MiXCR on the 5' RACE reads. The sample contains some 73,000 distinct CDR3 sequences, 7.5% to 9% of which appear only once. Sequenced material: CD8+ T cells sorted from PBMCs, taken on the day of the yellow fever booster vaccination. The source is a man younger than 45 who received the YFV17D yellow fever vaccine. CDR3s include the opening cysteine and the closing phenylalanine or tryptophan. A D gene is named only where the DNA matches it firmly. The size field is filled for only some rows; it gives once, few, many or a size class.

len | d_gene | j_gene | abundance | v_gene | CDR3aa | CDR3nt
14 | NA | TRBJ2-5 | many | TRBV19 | CASSMFYPRETQYF | TGTGCCAGTAGTATGTTTTATCCAAGAGAGACCCAGTACTTC
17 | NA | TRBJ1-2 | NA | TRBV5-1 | CASSLGEGVDYRDGYTF | TGCGCCAGCAGCTTGGGAGAGGGAGTGGATTATCGGGATGGCTACACCTTC
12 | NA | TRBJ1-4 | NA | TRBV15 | CATGGFGEKLFF | TGTGCCACCGGGGGGTTTGGTGAAAAACTGTTTTTT
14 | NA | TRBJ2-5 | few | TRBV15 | CATSRDKLQETQYF | TGTGCCACCAGCAGAGACAAACTTCAAGAGACCCAGTACTTC
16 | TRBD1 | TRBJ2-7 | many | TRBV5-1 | CASSLNTGTGHYEQYF | TGCGCCAGCAGCTTGAACACCGGGACAGGGCACTACGAGCAGTACTTC
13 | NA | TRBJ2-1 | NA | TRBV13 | CASSLGVDSEQFF | TGTGCCAGCAGCTTAGGAGTCGACAGTGAGCAGTTCTTC
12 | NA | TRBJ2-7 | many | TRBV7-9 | CASRDWGLEQYF | TGTGCCAGCAGGGACTGGGGCCTCGAGCAGTACTTC
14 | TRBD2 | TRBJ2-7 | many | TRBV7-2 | CASTPGTSGYEQYF | TGTGCCAGCACCCCCGGGACTAGCGGCTACGAGCAGTACTTC
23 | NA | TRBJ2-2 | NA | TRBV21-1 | CASSDPRDVLASGREANTGELFF | TGTGCCAGCAGCGACCCCAGGGACGTCCTTGCTAGCGGGAGGGAAGCGAACACCGGGGAGCTGTTTTTT
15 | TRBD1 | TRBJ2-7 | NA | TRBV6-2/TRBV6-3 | CASSYDRAGSYEQYF | TGTGCCAGCAGTTACGACAGGGCGGGCTCCTACGAGCAGTACTTC
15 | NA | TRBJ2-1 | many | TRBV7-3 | CASSLFPGSYNEQFF | TGTGCCAGCAGCTTATTTCCGGGAAGTTACAATGAGCAGTTCTTC
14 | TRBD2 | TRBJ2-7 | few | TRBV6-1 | CASSTLAGVYEQYF | TGTGCCAGCAGTACCCTAGCGGGAGTATACGAGCAGTACTTC
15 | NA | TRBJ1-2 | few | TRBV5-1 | CASSLDRGTYYGYTF | TGCGCCAGCAGCTTGGATCGGGGAACCTACTATGGCTACACCTTC
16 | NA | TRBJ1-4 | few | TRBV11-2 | CASSFHGGLGDEKLFF | TGTGCCAGCAGCTTCCATGGGGGATTGGGGGATGAAAAACTGTTTTTT
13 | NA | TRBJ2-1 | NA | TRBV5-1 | CASRDSLHNEQFF | TGCGCCAGCAGGGACTCTCTCCACAATGAGCAGTTCTTC
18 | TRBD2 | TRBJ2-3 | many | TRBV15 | CATSRDRAGDWSTDTQYF | TGTGCCACCAGCAGAGATAGAGCGGGAGATTGGAGCACAGATACGCAGTATTTT
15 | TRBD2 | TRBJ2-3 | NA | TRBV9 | CASSTGGLALDTQYF | TGTGCCAGCAGCACCGGGGGACTAGCGTTAGATACGCAGTATTTT
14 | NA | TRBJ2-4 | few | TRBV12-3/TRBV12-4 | CASRRAGWQNIQYF | TGTGCCAGCAGGAGAGCAGGGTGGCAAAACATTCAGTACTTC
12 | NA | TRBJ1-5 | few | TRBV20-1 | CSASSSGQPQHF | TGCAGTGCTAGTTCCTCAGGGCAGCCCCAGCATTTT
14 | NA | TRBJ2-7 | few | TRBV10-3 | CAISAEGEIYEQYF | TGTGCCATCAGTGCGGAGGGAGAAATCTACGAGCAGTACTTC
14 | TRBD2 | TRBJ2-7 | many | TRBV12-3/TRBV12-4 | CASTGTSGSYEQYF | TGTGCCAGCACTGGGACTAGCGGGAGCTACGAGCAGTACTTC
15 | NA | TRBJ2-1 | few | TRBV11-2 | CASSSAYSGADEQFF | TGTGCCAGCAGCTCGGCCTACTCGGGGGCCGATGAGCAGTTCTTC
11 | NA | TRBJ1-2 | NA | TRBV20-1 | CSAELDYGYTF | TGCAGTGCTGAGCTAGACTATGGCTACACCTTC
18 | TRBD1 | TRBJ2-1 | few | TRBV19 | CASSINFKGTGRLSEQFF | TGTGCCAGTAGCATCAACTTTAAAGGGACAGGGAGATTGAGTGAGCAGTTCTTC
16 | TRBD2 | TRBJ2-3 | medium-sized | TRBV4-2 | CASSQDSASGADTQYF | TGTGCCAGCAGCCAAGATTCGGCTAGCGGTGCAGATACGCAGTATTTT
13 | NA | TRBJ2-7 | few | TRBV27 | CASSSRMGYEQYF | TGTGCCAGCAGCTCCCGTATGGGCTACGAGCAGTACTTC
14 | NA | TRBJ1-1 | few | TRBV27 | CASSLATGNTEAFF | TGTGCCAGCAGTTTGGCGACAGGGAACACTGAAGCTTTCTTT
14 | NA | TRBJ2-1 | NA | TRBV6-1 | CASSVAAYYNEQFF | TGTGCCAGCAGCGTAGCGGCTTACTACAATGAGCAGTTCTTC
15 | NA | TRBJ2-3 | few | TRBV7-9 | CASSSGTGGADTQYF | TGTGCCAGCAGCTCCGGGACTGGCGGCGCAGATACGCAGTATTTT
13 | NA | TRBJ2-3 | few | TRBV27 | CASAGQRADTQYF | TGTGCCAGTGCGGGACAGCGCGCAGATACGCAGTATTTT
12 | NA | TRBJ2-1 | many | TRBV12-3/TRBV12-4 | CASSLVEDEQFF | TGTGCCAGCAGTTTAGTGGAGGACGAGCAGTTCTTC
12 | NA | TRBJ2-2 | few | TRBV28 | CASSLEDGELFF | TGTGCCAGCAGTTTAGAAGACGGGGAGCTGTTTTTT
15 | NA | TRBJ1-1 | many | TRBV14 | CASSDGRGSGTEAFF | TGTGCCAGCAGTGACGGACGGGGAAGTGGGACTGAAGCTTTCTTT
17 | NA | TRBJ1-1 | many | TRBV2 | CASSESLDVWGADEAFF | TGTGCCAGCAGTGAGAGCTTGGACGTTTGGGGGGCCGATGAAGCTTTCTTT
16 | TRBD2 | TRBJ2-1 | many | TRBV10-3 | CAISDSLAGAYNEQFF | TGTGCCATCAGTGATTCCCTAGCGGGGGCTTACAATGAGCAGTTCTTC
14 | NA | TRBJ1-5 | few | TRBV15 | CATGAVWGNQPQHF | TGTGCCACCGGGGCCGTATGGGGCAATCAGCCCCAGCATTTT
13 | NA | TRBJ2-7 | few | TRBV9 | CASNRDGSYEQYF | TGTGCCAGTAACCGGGACGGTTCCTACGAGCAGTACTTC
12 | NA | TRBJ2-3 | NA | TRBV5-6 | CASSSLPDTQYF | TGTGCCAGCAGCTCCCTACCTGATACGCAGTATTTT
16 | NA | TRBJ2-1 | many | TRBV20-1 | CSARSGFSPFPNEQFF | TGCAGTGCCAGGAGTGGATTTTCCCCCTTCCCCAATGAGCAGTTCTTC
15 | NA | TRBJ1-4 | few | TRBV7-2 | CASSSLGSLGEKLFF | TGTGCCAGCAGCTCCCTGGGGAGCCTAGGTGAAAAACTGTTTTTT
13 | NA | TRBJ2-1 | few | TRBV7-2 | CASSSRTFREQFF | TGTGCCAGCAGCTCGCGAACCTTTCGCGAGCAGTTCTTC
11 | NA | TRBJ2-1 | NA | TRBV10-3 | CAISDWYEQFF | TGTGCCATCAGTGACTGGTACGAGCAGTTCTTC
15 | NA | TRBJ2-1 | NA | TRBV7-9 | CASSHDRLRYNEQFF | TGTGCCAGCAGCCATGACAGGCTACGGTACAATGAGCAGTTCTTC
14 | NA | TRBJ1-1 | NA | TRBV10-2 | CASSDDISNTEAFF | TGCGCCAGCAGTGACGACATCTCGAACACTGAAGCTTTCTTT
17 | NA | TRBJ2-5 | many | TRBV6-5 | CASSYLGSHEYQETQYF | TGTGCCAGCAGTTACTTGGGCAGCCATGAGTACCAAGAGACCCAGTACTTC
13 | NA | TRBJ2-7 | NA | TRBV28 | CASSFQGGDEQYF | TGTGCCAGCTCCTTTCAGGGTGGCGACGAGCAGTACTTC